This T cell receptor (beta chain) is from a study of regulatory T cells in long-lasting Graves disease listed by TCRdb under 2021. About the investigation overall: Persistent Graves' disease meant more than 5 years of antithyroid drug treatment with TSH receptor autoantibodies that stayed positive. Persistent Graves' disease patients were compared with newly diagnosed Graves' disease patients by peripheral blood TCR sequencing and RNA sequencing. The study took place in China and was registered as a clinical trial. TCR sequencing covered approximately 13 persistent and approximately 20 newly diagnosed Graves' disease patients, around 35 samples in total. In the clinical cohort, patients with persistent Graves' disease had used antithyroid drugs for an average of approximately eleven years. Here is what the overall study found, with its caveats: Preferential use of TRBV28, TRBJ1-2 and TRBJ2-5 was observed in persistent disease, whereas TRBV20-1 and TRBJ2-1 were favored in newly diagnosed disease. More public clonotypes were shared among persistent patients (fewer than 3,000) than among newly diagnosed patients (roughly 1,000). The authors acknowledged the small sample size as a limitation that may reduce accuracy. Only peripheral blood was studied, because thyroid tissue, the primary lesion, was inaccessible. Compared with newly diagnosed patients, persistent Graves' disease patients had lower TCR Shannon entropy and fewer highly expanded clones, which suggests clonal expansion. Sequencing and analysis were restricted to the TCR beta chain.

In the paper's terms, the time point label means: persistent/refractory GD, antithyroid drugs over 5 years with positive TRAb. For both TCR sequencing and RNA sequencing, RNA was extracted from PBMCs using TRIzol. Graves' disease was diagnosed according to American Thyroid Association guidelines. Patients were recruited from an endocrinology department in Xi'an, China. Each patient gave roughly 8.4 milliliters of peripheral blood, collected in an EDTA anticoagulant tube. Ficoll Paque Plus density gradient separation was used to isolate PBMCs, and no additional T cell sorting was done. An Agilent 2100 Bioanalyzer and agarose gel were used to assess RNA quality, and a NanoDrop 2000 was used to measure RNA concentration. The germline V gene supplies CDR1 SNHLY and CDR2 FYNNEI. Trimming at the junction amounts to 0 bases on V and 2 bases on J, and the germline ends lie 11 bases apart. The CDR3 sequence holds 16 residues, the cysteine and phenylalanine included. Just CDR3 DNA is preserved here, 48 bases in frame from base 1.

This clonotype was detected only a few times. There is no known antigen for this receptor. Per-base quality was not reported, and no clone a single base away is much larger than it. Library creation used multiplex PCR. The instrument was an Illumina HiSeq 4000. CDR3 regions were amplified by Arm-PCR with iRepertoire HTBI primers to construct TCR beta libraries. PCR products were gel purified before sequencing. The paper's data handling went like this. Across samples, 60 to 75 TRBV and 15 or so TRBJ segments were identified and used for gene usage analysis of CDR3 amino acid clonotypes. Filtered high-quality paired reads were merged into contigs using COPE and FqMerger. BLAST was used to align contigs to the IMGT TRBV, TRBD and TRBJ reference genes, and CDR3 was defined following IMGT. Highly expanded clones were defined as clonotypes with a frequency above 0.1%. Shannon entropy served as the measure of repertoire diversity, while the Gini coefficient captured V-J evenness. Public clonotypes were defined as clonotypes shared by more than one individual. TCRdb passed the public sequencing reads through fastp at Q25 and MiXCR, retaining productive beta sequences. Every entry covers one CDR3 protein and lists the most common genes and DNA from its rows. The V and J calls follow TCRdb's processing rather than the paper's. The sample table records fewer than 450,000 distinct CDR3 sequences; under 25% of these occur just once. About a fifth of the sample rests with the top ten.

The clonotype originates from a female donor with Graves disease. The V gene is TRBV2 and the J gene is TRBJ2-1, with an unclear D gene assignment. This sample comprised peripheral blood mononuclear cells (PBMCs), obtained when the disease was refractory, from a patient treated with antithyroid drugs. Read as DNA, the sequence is TGTGCCAGCAGTGAAGCGCTCCAGCTACCCTACAATGAGCAGTTCTTC. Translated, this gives CASSEALQLPYNEQFF.